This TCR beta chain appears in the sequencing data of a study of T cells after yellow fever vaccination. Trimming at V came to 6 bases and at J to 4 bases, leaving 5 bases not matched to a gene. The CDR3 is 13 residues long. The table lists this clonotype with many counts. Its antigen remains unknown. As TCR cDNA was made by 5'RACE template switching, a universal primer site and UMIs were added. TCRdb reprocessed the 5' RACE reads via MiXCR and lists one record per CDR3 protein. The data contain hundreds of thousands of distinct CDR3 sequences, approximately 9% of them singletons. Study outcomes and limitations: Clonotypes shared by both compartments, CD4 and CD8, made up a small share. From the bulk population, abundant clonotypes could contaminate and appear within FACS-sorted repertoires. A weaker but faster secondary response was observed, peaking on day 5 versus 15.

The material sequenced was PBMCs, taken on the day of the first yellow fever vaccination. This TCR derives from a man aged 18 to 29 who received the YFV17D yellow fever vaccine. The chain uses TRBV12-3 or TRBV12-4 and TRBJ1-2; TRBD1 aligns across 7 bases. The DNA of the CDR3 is TGTGCCAGCAGCCCTAACAGGGGCTATGGCTACACCTTC. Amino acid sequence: CASSPNRGYGYTF.